The 8 T cell receptor beta chains below all came from one sample that was sequenced in a study of spatial heterogeneity in lung cancer. Sample time point: sample taken at primary tumor resection. TCRdb processed the 5' RACE reads anew with MiXCR; each CDR3 protein has one entry. The sample yields about 92,000 distinct CDR3 sequences, around 12% seen once. The specimen was PBMCs, collected at surgery. The receptors stem from a male donor with early-stage non-small cell lung cancer.

This chain uses TRBV5-1 with TRBJ1-5, with D unresolved. Germline V gene data show CDR1 as SGHRS and CDR2 as YFSETQ. Trimming removed 2 bases from V and 1 base from J, with 4 bases in between. The CDR3 extends over 13 amino acids. CDR3 DNA sequence: TGCGCCAGCAGCTTATTCAGCAATCAGCCCCAGCATTTT. Amino acids: CASSLFSNQPQHF.

The genes are TRBV4-3 and TRBJ2-1; 9 bases are shared with TRBD1. Germline trimming cut 1 base from V and 10 bases from J; bases unmatched to any gene: 8. The CDR3 runs to 15 residues. The germline V gene has CDR1 LGHNA and CDR2 YSLEER. CDR3 protein: CASSQVGTGSREQFF. CDR3 DNA: TGCGCCAGCAGCCAAGTGGGGACAGGGTCTCGGGAGCAGTTCTTC.

This clonotype was observed many times. V and J are TRBV6-6 and TRBJ2-3; 12 nucleotides align to TRBD2. In germline, CDR1 is MNHNY, CDR2 SVGAGI (reference sequence). The CDR3 covers 16 residues. V was clipped by 4 bases and J by 6 bases; unmatched bases: 8. The CDR3 is CASSSPTSGRRDTQYF. The CDR3 DNA reads as TGTGCCAGCAGTTCGCCTACTAGCGGGAGGAGGGATACGCAGTATTTT.

The DNA for the CDR3 is TGCGCCAGCAGTGAGTCGAGAGGGATCCAAGAGACCCAGTACTTC. It codes for CASSESRGIQETQYF. The V and J genes are TRBV10-2 and TRBJ2-5; possible D gene TRBD2, 5 bases. Looked up from germline, CDR1 is WSHSY and CDR2 is SAAADI. V lost 0 bases to trimming and J lost 1 base, with 9 bases between them. This CDR3 is 15 amino acids long.

The CDR3: CASSSSLAGQGAGELFF. The DNA of the CDR3 is TGTGCCAGCAGCTCGTCACTAGCGGGACAAGGGGCCGGGGAGCTGTTTTTT. The chain links TRBV7-2 to TRBJ2-2; 10 nucleotides line up with TRBD2. The CDR3 extends over 17 amino acids. The germline gives CDR1 SGHTA, CDR2 FQGNSA. V was clipped by 4 bases and J by 6 bases; unmatched bases: 11.

The CDR3 is CASSLEGQGSPQFF. The CDR3 nucleotides read TGTGCCAGCAGCTTAGAGGGACAGGGGTCCCCACAGTTCTTC. The genes are TRBV7-2 and TRBJ2-1; 10 bases fit TRBD1. Trimming took 1 base from V and 13 from J; bases not matched to a gene: 7. This CDR3 spans 14 amino acids. CDR1 and CDR2 from the germline V gene are SGHTA and FQGNSA.

This clonotype was counted ten times or more. The rearrangement links TRBV5-1 to TRBJ1-4; D gene unclear. The CDR3 has 15 amino acids. The germline V gene encodes CDR1 SGHRS and CDR2 YFSETQ. Trimming left V 1 base short and J 0 bases short, with 7 bases between. The CDR3 reads CASSLSRATNEKLFF. In DNA form, the CDR3 reads TGCGCCAGCAGCTTGAGCCGAGCAACTAATGAAAAACTGTTTTTT. Full variable domain (missing parts from reference TRBV5-1 and TRBJ1-4): KAGVTQTPRYLIKTRGQQVTLSCSPISGHRSVSWYQQTPGQGLQFLFEYFSETQRNKGNFPGRFSGRQFSNSRSEMNVSTLELGDSALYLCASSLSRATNEKLFFGSGTQLSVL.

The chain recombines TRBV2 with TRBJ1-3; D gene ambiguous. V was pared by 2 bases and J by 4 bases, with 9 bases between. The germline CDR1 and CDR2 sequences are SNHLY and FYNNEI. This CDR3 has 14 amino acids. The CDR3 bases are TGTGCCAGCAGTGAAAACCACGCGGGAAACACCATATATTTT. It specifies CASSENHAGNTIYF.